The rows below give T cell receptor beta chains drawn from one sample of a study of blood T cell repertoires in COVID-19. TCRdb's table, derived via immunoSEQ multiplex PCR, lists solely in-frame clones and lacks some. This sample has around 100,000 clones; 80% to 90% occur once, and the top ten carry around 4.8%. The source material was peripheral blood. These receptors originate from a man aged 60-69 years with acute or convalescent COVID-19. The CDR3 runs from the conserved cysteine through the conserved F or W. A D gene is named only where the DNA matches it firmly. Only part of the rows carry a size: once, few, many, or a class if the clone is expanded.

cdr3_nt	cdr3_aa	clone_size	v_call	j_call	d_call
TGTGCCAGCAGCTCTAGACAGGGGGCGGACTATGGCTACACCTTC	CASSSRQGADYGYTF	.	TRBV7-6	TRBJ1-2	TRBD1
TGTGCCAGTAGCAGCGGGACGGACAAGCAGTTCTTC	CASSSGTDKQFF	.	TRBV19	TRBJ2-1	TRBD2
TGCGCCAGCAGCCCCGGGGTAGGCGCTGGGGCCAACGTCCTGACTTTC	CASSPGVGAGANVLTF	.	TRBV5-1	TRBJ2-6	.
TGTGCCAGCAGCCCCGGGGTCCGGGATGGCTACACCTTC	CASSPGVRDGYTF	once	TRBV12-3/TRBV12-4	TRBJ1-2	.
TGTGCCAGCAGTGGACAGGGGGTTTATCAGCCCCAGCATTTT	CASSGQGVYQPQHF	.	TRBV6-2/TRBV6-3	TRBJ1-5	TRBD1
TGCAGCGTTGACCGGGGGGACACTGAAGCTTTCTTT	CSVDRGDTEAFF	.	TRBV29-1	TRBJ1-1	.
TGTGCCAGCACTACGTCCGGGTACGCTAACAATGAGCAGTTCTTC	CASTTSGYANNEQFF	.	TRBV5-8	TRBJ2-1	.
TGTGCCAGCAGCTATCAGGGGGAAGAGACCCAGTACTTC	CASSYQGEETQYF	.	TRBV7-3	TRBJ2-5	TRBD1
TGTGCCAGCAGTAAAGGGGCGACAGGGCCTAACAATGAGCAGTTCTTC	CASSKGATGPNNEQFF	.	TRBV7-8	TRBJ2-1	TRBD1
TGTGCCAGCAGTCCTAGATACGGACCCCAGCATTTT	CASSPRYGPQHF	few	TRBV27	TRBJ1-5	.
TGCGCCAGCAGCTTGGGCCACGTCGGGTACAATGAGCAGTTCTTC	CASSLGHVGYNEQFF	.	TRBV5-1	TRBJ2-1	.
TGTGCCAGCAGCCTTGGACAGGCGTGGGGTGGCTACACCTTC	CASSLGQAWGGYTF	.	TRBV28	TRBJ1-2	TRBD1